These 2 T cell receptor beta chains originate from one sample sequenced in a study of shared clonotypes between healthy human individuals. TCRdb's table, derived via immunoSEQ multiplex PCR, lists solely in-frame clones and lacks some. The sample lists about 2.4 million clones; 93% were seen once. Sequencing was performed on naive CD4+ T cells from PBMCs. Subset: CD45RA+ positively selected. These receptors were obtained from a man between 18 and 35 years old in good health. Some clones in this sample may be carry-over from other donors' samples.

This chain connects TRBV4-2 to TRBJ1-2; no clear D gene. The V and J ends lost 0 bases and 4 bases respectively, with 6 bases between them. The germline CDR1 and CDR2 sequences are LGHNA and YNFKEQ. The CDR3 consists of 13 residues. Written as DNA, the CDR3 is TGTGCCAGCAGCCAAGAATACAGCTATGGCTACACCTTC. Amino acids: CASSQEYSYGYTF.

The V and J genes are TRBV6-6 and TRBJ2-4; 8 bases are a match to TRBD1. Germline assignment: CDR1 MNHNY and CDR2 SVGAGI (reference sequence). The CDR3 covers 15 residues. The junction had 4 bases not matched to a gene; V was cut back by 0 bases and J by 6 bases. As DNA, the CDR3 is TGTGCCAGCAGTTACTCGAACCAGGGGGCAAACATTCAGTACTTC. Its protein is CASSYSNQGANIQYF.